This T cell receptor (beta chain) was recovered during a study of blood T cell repertoires in COVID-19. Study-level information: Specimens from acute and convalescent COVID-19 originated in the United States, Italy and Spain.

Study processing details: It was from reference gene primer amplification that nucleated cell counts were estimated. Using immunoSEQ multiplex PCR, the repertoire was profiled, and TCRdb retains in-frame clones only, with some absent. That table gives V, J and clone size, and the DNA gave D and trimming. The data hold 200,000 or so clones, with roughly four fifths observed a single time. Germline V gene data show CDR1 as MDHEN and CDR2 as SYDVKM. The V end lost 3 bases, the J end lost 3 bases, and 9 bases lay between the germline ends. The CDR3 is made up of 13 amino acids. The TCR comes from a woman aged 35 to 49 with acute or convalescent COVID-19. The source material was peripheral blood. The chain links TRBV28 to TRBJ2-7; D is undetermined. The CDR3 DNA sequence: TGTGCCAGCAGTTTGTATGGCAACTACGAGCAGTACTTC. Its protein product is CASSLYGNYEQYF.